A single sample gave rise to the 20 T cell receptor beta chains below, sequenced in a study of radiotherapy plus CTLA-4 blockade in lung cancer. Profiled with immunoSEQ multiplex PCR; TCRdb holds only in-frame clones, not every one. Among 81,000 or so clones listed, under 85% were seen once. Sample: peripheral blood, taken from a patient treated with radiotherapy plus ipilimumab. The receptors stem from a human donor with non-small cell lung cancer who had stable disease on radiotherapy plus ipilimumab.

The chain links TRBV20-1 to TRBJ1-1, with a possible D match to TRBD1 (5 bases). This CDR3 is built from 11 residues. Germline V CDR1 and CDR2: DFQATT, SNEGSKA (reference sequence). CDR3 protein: CRKGVNTEAFF. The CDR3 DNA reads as TGCAGAAAAGGGGTGAACACTGAAGCTTTCTTT.

The CDR3, as DNA: TGTGCCAGCAGCTTGTTGAACGCCGGGGGCTACACCTTC. The encoded protein is CASSLLNAGGYTF. The chain uses TRBV5-6 and TRBJ1-2; unclear D gene. CDR1 and CDR2 from the germline V gene are SGHDT and YYEEEE. Trimming removed 1 base at V and 8 bases at J, with 12 bases between. The CDR3 is made up of 13 amino acids. The full variable domain, in which reference TRBV5-6 and TRBJ1-2 provide the parts outside the CDR3, is DAGVTQSPTHLIKTRGQQVTLRCSPKSGHDTVSWYQQALGQGPQFIFQYYEEEERQRGNFPDRFSGHQFPNYSSELNVNALLLGDSALYLCASSLLNAGGYTFGSGTRLTVV.

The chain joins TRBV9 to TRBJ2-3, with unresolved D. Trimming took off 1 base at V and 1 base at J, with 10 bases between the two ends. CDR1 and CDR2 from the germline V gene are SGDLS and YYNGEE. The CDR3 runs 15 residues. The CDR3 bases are TGTGCCAGCAGCGTAAGGGCAGCTCGCACAGATACGCAGTATTTT. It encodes CASSVRAARTDTQYF.

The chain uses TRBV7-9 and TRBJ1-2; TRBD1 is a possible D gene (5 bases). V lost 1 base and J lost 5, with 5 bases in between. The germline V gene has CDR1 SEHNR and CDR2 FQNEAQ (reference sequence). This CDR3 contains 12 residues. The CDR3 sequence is CASSLEGYGYTF. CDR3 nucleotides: TGTGCCAGCAGCTTAGAGGGGTATGGCTACACCTTC.

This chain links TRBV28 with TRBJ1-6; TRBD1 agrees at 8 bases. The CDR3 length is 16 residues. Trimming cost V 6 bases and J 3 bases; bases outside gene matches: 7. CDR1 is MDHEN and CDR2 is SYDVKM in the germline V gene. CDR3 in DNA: TGTGCCAGCAGAAAAGCCGGGACAGGCTATAATTCACCCCTCCACTTT. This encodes CASRKAGTGYNSPLHF.

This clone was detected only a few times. As DNA, the CDR3 is TGTGCCAGCAGCTATACTCCCGGCGGCTACGAGCAGTACTTC. As protein: CASSYTPGGYEQYF. This chain connects TRBV28 to TRBJ2-7, with unresolved D. V was shortened by 6 bases and J by 3 bases, with 15 bases between the two germline ends. This CDR3 spans 14 amino acids. Germline CDR1 is MDHEN and CDR2 is SYDVKM.

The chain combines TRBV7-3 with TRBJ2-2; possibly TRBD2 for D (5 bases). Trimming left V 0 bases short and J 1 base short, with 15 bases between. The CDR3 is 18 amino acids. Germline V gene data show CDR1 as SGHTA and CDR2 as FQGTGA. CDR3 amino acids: CASSLTAVGIWNTGELFF. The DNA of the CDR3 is TGTGCCAGCAGCTTAACGGCAGTCGGGATTTGGAACACCGGGGAGCTGTTTTTT.

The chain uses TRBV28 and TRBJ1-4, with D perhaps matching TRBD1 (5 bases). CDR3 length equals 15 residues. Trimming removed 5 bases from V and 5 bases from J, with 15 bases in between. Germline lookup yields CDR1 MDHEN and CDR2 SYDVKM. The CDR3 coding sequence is TGTGCCAGCAGTACCCTCCGGGACGGGAATGAAAAACTGTTTTTT. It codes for CASSTLRDGNEKLFF.

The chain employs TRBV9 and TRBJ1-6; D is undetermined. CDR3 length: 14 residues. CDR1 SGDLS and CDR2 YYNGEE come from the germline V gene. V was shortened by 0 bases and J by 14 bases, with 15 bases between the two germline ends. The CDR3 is CASSVATGLGTLHF. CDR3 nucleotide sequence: TGTGCCAGCAGCGTAGCTACGGGCCTGGGCACCCTCCACTTT.

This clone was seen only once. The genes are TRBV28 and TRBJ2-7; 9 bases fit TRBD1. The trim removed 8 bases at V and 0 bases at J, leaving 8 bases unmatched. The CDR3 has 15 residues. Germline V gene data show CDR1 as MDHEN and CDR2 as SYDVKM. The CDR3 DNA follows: TGTGCCAGCCTTCCGCAGGACAGGGGCTCCTACGAGCAGTACTTC. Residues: CASLPQDRGSYEQYF.

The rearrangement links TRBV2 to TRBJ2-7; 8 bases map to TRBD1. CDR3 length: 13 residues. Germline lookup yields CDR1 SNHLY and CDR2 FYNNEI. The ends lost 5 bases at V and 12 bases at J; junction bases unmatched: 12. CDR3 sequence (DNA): TGTGCCAGCAGTCCGGACAGGGTATCTGGGAGGTACTTC. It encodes CASSPDRVSGRYF.

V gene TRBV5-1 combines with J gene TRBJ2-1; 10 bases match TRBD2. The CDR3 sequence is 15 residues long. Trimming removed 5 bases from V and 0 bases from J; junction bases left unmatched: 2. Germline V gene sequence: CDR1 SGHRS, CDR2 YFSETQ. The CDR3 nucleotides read TGCGCCAGCAGGCTAGCGGGGGCCTCCTACAATGAGCAGTTCTTC. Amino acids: CASRLAGASYNEQFF.

The CDR3 DNA reads TGTGCCAGCAAAGGAAGCGTCTACGAGCAGTACTTC. Translation gives CASKGSVYEQYF. The V and J genes are TRBV28 and TRBJ2-7; D gene ambiguous. Germline CDR1 MDHEN, CDR2 SYDVKM. CDR3 length equals 12 residues. Trimming took off 7 bases at V and 3 bases at J, with 10 bases between the two ends. The full variable domain, with the rest looked up from reference TRBV28 and TRBJ2-7, is DVKVTQSSRYLVKRTGEKVFLECVQDMDHENMFWYRQDPGLGLRLIYFSYDVKMKEKGDIPEGYSVSREKKERFSLILESASTNQTSMYLCASKGSVYEQYFGPGTRLTVT.

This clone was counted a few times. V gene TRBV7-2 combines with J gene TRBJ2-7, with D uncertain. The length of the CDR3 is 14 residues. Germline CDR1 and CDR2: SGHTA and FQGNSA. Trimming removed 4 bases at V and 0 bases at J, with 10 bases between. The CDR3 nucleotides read TGTGCCAGCAGCTACCTAATCGGCTCCTACGAGCAGTACTTC. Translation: CASSYLIGSYEQYF.

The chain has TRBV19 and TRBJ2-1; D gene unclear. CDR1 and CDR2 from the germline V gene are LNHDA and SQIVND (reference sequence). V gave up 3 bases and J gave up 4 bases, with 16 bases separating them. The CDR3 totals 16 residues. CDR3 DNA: TGTGCCAGTAGTATCTGGCTAGGGAAAGGATACAATGAGCAGTTCTTC. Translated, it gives CASSIWLGKGYNEQFF.

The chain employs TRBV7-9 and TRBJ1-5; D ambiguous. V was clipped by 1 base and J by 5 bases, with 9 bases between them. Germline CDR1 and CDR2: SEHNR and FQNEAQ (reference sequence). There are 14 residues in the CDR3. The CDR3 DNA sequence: TGTGCCAGCAGCTTAGGGGAGGCAGATCAGCCCCAGCATTTT. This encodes CASSLGEADQPQHF.

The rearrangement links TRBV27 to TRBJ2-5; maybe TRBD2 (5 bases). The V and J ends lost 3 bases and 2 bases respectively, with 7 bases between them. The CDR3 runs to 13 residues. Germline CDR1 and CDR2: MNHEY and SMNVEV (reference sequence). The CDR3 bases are TGTGCCAGCAGTTTCGGGAAACAAGAGACCCAGTACTTC. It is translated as CASSFGKQETQYF.

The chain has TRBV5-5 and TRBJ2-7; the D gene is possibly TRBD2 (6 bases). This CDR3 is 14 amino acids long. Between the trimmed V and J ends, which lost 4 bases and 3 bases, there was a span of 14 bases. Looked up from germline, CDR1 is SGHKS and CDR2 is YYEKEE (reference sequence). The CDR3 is CASSGGLGRYEQYF. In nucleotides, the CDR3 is TGTGCCAGCAGCGGGGGACTCGGGCGCTACGAGCAGTACTTC.

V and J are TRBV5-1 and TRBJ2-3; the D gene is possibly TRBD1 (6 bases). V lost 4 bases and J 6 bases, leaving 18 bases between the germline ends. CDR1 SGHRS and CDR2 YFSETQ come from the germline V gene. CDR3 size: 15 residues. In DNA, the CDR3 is TGCGCCAGCAGCCACAAGGCTGGGGGCCGGGATACGCAGTATTTT. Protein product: CASSHKAGGRDTQYF.

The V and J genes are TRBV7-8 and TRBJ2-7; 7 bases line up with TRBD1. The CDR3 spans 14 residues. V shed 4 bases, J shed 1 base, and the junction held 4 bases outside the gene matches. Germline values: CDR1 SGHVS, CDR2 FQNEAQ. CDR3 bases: TGTGCCAGCAGCTCGTGGGACAGATCCTACGAGCAGTACTTC. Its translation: CASSSWDRSYEQYF.